This T cell receptor beta chain was observed in a study of T cells in Graves' hyperthyroidism and ophthalmopathy (dated by TCRdb to about 2019). Looking at the study overall: Peripheral blood was collected at initial diagnosis, before any treatment. Once sampling was done, hyperthyroidism patients were given methimazole at a starting dose of 30 mg daily, whereas ophthalmopathy patients were given high-dose intravenous methylprednisolone. TCR Vbeta CDR3 sequencing of 120 to 150 peripheral blood samples (43 ophthalmopathy, some 75 hyperthyroidism and roughly 17 progressor patients) is reported in the paper. Thyroid tissue and blood T-cell repertoires from several Graves' hyperthyroidism patients were also compared in the study. An independent validation cohort of under 20 hyperthyroidism patients and about 15 patients who later progressed to ophthalmopathy tested prospective prediction of ophthalmopathy. The 75 to 100 discovery patients were divided at random into training and test sets in a 7:3 ratio. To identify TCR V-J signatures that set the groups apart, the researchers used a discovery cohort of about a hundred patients, made up of 40 to 45 with Graves' ophthalmopathy and some 55 with stable Graves' hyperthyroidism. Study-wide conclusions, independent of this receptor: Most expanded thyroid clonotypes (frequency above 0.001) were also detected in blood, a finding suggesting that blood repertoires may reflect thyroid immune responses. Ophthalmopathy was separated from stable hyperthyroidism by a 13 V-J signature model, with roughly 88% sensitivity and about 81% specificity obtained in cross-validation and 80%/75% obtained in testing. Sample size was not statistically predetermined, and blinding of investigators to group allocation was not performed. In validation, the model predicted progression to ophthalmopathy a median of roughly 6.5 months before onset, with 70% to 71% sensitivity and roughly 79% specificity.

From the germline V gene, CDR1 is MNHEY and CDR2 is SVGAGI. Including cysteine and phenylalanine, the CDR3 has 16 amino acids. Of all the DNA, just the CDR3 is kept, 48 bases in frame from base 1. V is cut by 0 bases and J by 5 bases, and the space between the germline ends is 16 bases. A patient counted as having stable Graves' hyperthyroidism if no progression to ophthalmopathy occurred over 18 months of follow-up. Hyperthyroidism patients were newly diagnosed, had a disease duration of under 2 months, and were aged 18 to 65 years. Any patient with an uncontrolled infection, another autoimmune disease, pregnancy or lactation was excluded. Diagnoses were established on the basis of clinical symptoms, serum thyroxine and TRAb, thyroid ultrasound, and orbital computed tomography. PBMCs were isolated from 10 ml of fresh peripheral blood by Ficoll-Paque density gradient centrifugation. Total RNA was extracted with Trizol reagent, and quality was checked on an Agilent 2100 Bioanalyzer.

At least ten counts were recorded for this clonotype. Its recognized antigen is unknown. There are no base qualities to consult, and no much larger clone falls within one base. Amplification of TCR beta CDR3 regions was carried out from RNA transcripts. For the first round of RT-PCR on the TCR CDR3, the HTBI primer set was used together with the Qiagen OneStep RT-PCR kit. The libraries were constructed in a second round of multiplex PCR and then size-selected and purified. Sequencing of the libraries was done on an Illumina HiSeq2000 using paired-end 100 bp reads. The paper's processing steps were these. SOAPnuke was used to process the raw data, with reads discarded if the reads contained adapters or uncalled bases, had a mean Phred below 15, or lacked an exact constant-primer or identifier match. COPE v1.2.5 was used to merge the high-quality paired reads, and each unique nucleotide sequence was defined as a clonotype. Clonotypes were aligned to IMGT TRBV, TRBD and TRBJ reference segments using MiTCR v1.1. The analysis included only V-J combinations with a frequency above 0.0001, which together covered roughly 99% of the repertoires. A TCS score was defined as the ratio between F50 (clonal expansion) and ExV (chaos), using BLOSUM62-based TCRdist between CDR3 peptides within each V-J. Welch's t-statistics and random forest reduced 514 V-J features to 13, which were used in a naive Bayes classifier (R e1071). The public reads were quality trimmed at Q25 with fastp and then assembled into clones with MiXCR by TCRdb, keeping productive beta chains. Each CDR3 protein appears once, grouped with its most common genes and DNA. TCRdb's processing, not the authors' own work, is the source of the V and J calls. The table for this sample lists more than 450,000 distinct CDR3 sequences; about 15% of them were counted only once. Approximately 15% of the sample goes to the ten largest clones.

The sequence links TRBV6-5 to TRBJ2-5; the D segment could be TRBD2, given 6 matching bases. The sequenced sample consisted of blood. The sequence came from a woman aged 40 to 50 with Graves' hyperthyroidism. The sequence in DNA is TGTGCCAGCAGTTACTCGTCGGGGAGGTTTTTGGAGACCCAGTACTTC. Protein translation: CASSYSSGRFLETQYF.